The T cell receptor (beta chain) under discussion was sequenced for a study of blood T cell repertoires in COVID-19. Germline-derived CDR1 and CDR2 are MNHNY and SVGAGI (reference sequence). The CDR3 totals 13 residues. V shed 6 bases, J shed 6 bases, and the junction held 4 bases outside the gene matches. Per the original data handling: Estimation of nucleated cell counts was performed using reference gene primer amplification. The assay was immunoSEQ multiplex PCR, and TCRdb's table has in-frame clones only and misses some. Clone size and V and J calls were adopted from that table, with D and trimming inferred from the DNA. Of roughly 140,000 clones in the sample, 80% to 90% are singletons; the top ten hold roughly 3.5%.

The sequencing input was peripheral blood. The genes are TRBV6-6 and TRBJ2-3; TRBD1 matches at 9 bases. This TCR was sampled from a man aged 65 to 79 with acute or convalescent COVID-19. The CDR3 nucleotides read TGTGCCAGCAGGGGACAGGGTGGGGATACGCAGTATTTT. Its protein product is CASRGQGGDTQYF.